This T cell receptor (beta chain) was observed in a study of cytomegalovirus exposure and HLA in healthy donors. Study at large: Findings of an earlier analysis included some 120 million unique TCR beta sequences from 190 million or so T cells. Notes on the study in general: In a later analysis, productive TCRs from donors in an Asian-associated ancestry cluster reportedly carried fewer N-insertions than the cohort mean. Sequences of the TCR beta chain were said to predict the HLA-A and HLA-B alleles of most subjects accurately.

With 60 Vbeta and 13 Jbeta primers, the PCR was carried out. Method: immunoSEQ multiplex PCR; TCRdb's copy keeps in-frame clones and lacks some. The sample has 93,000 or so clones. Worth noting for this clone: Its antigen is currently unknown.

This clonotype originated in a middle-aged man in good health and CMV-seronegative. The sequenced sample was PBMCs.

CDR3 nucleotides: TGTGCCAGCACCAAAGCGGGACAGGGGTGGGATGGCTACACCTTC. Encoded protein: CASTKAGQGWDGYTF. The rearrangement joins TRBV9 to TRBJ1-2, with TRBD1 matching over 10 bases. The CDR3 sequence is 15 residues long. The germline V gene encodes CDR1 SGDLS and CDR2 YYNGEE. V shed 6 bases, J shed 6 bases, and the junction held 11 bases outside the gene matches.